These T cell receptor beta chains were read from a single sample in a study of T-cell reconstitution after alpha-beta-depleted transplantation in children. TCRdb re-analysed the PCR reads in MiXCR, keeping a single row per CDR3 protein. The table records approximately 980,000 distinct CDR3 sequences, roughly 31% of them present only once. The sample here was PBMCs, mostly from graft donor cells, taken 360 days after TCRalphabeta/CD19-depleted stem cell transplant. The source of these receptors is a boy younger than two who had a stem cell transplant for SCID, so the T cells may come from the graft donor. Each CDR3 is given with its conserved first and last residue. The D gene is left open where the match is weak. Expanded clones are given a class, and other clones once, few, many or no size at all.

j_call d_call cdr3_length clone_size v_call cdr3_nt cdr3_aa
TRBJ2-4 TRBD1 18 . TRBV12-5 TGTGCTAGTGGTGAAAACTACGACGGTTGGACAGGGTTTAACATTCAGTACTTC CASGENYDGWTGFNIQYF
TRBJ2-5 . 14 few TRBV18 TGTGCCAGCTCACCACCGGCCGGGGAAGAGACCCAGTACTTC CASSPPAGEETQYF
TRBJ2-3 . 13 . TRBV21-1 TGTGCCAGCAGCAAAGCCACGCAAGATACGCAGTATTTT CASSKATQDTQYF
TRBJ2-4 TRBD1 18 . TRBV28 TGTGCCAGCAGTTCAATGGACAGGGCGAAGGTAGCCAAAAACATTCAGTACTTC CASSSMDRAKVAKNIQYF
TRBJ2-5 TRBD2 16 few TRBV15 TGTGCCACCAGCAGAGCCCGGCTCTCCGGGGGGGAGACCCAGTACTTC CATSRARLSGGETQYF
TRBJ1-1 . 14 . TRBV5-1 TGCGCCAGCAGCTTTTCAGGACCTCTCTTGGAAGCTTTCTTT CASSFSGPLLEAFF
TRBJ2-1 TRBD2 17 . TRBV4-2 TGTGCCAGCAGCCAAGATCAGCGGGGCCGCTCCTACAATGAGCAGTTCTTC CASSQDQRGRSYNEQFF
TRBJ2-5 . 20 few TRBV12-3/TRBV12-4 TGTGCCAGCAGCCGAGTCCGCCTACAGACGTGGAAGGCGGGGATTGAGACCCAGTACTTC CASSRVRLQTWKAGIETQYF
TRBJ2-3 TRBD2 16 . TRBV5-1 TGCGCCAGCAGCCCTTTCCCGGAGGGGAGGGCAGATACGCAGTATTTT CASSPFPEGRADTQYF
TRBJ2-7 . 14 . TRBV5-1 TGCGCCAGCAGCCTCCTGGACGGGTTCTACGAGCAGTACTTC CASSLLDGFYEQYF
TRBJ2-3 . 14 . TRBV11-2 TGTGCCAGCAGCCTCCGCTCTAGCGCAGATACGCAGTATTTT CASSLRSSADTQYF
TRBJ1-2 . 12 . TRBV28 TGTGCCAGCAGTTTAACCCCCTATGGCTACACCTTC CASSLTPYGYTF
TRBJ2-5 TRBD2 16 . TRBV20-1 TGCAGTGCTAGATTACCTAGCGGGGGGGCGTGGGAGACCCAGTACTTC CSARLPSGGAWETQYF
TRBJ2-1 TRBD2 17 once TRBV11-1 TGTGCCAGCAGTGCCCGCGGGGGGGGTCTCTCCTACAATGAGCAGTTCTTC CASSARGGGLSYNEQFF
TRBJ2-3 TRBD1 16 . TRBV24-1 TGTGCCACCAGTGACCCCCAGGGACAGCTTGCAGATACGCAGTATTTT CATSDPQGQLADTQYF
TRBJ2-1 TRBD1 16 . TRBV6-1 TGTGCCAGCAGTCCGCCACCGGGACAGGGGGTGAATGAGCAGTTCTTC CASSPPPGQGVNEQFF
TRBJ1-2 . 15 few TRBV6-5 TGTGCCAGCAGTTACTCTTTTGACGCGAACTATGGCTACACCTTC CASSYSFDANYGYTF
TRBJ2-2 . 13 . TRBV5-5 TGTGCCAGCGTCGGGGGGAACACCGGGGAGCTGTTTTTT CASVGGNTGELFF
TRBJ2-5 TRBD1 14 many TRBV11-2 TGTGCCAGCAGCCTAATCGACAGGGCAGAGACCCAGTACTTC CASSLIDRAETQYF
TRBJ2-5 TRBD2 10 . TRBV29-1 TGCAGCGTGGTGACGGGGGGGCAGTACTTC CSVVTGGQYF
TRBJ2-5 TRBD2 14 . TRBV3-1 TGTGCCAGCACCCAGGCCCCGGGAGGCGAGACCCAGTACTTC CASTQAPGGETQYF
TRBJ1-2 . 16 . TRBV5-6 TGTGCCAGCAGCCAAGGGGGTGACCCGACTAACTATGGCTACACCTTC CASSQGGDPTNYGYTF
TRBJ2-7 . 15 few TRBV5-1 TGCGCCAGCAGCCTTACAGGAACTAGCTCCTACGAGCAGTACTTC CASSLTGTSSYEQYF
TRBJ2-2 . 17 . TRBV5-6 TGTGCCAGCAGCTTGGCCGCTCTAGCGACCGACACCGGGGAGCTGTTTTTT CASSLAALATDTGELFF
TRBJ1-4 . 15 . TRBV2 TGTGCCAGCAGTGATTTCCCGGACCCTAATGAAAAACTGTTTTTT CASSDFPDPNEKLFF
TRBJ2-3 TRBD2 15 few TRBV20-1 TGCAGTGCTGGCACGGGACTAGTTTTAACAGATACGCAGTATTTT CSAGTGLVLTDTQYF
TRBJ1-2 . 16 . TRBV12-3/TRBV12-4 TGTGCCAGCAGTTTTCCCTCCTGGTCGGGAAACTATGGCTACACCTTC CASSFPSWSGNYGYTF
TRBJ2-2 . 16 . TRBV4-1 TGCGCCAGCAGCCAAGTCTTAGACTTAAGCACCGGGGAGCTGTTTTTT CASSQVLDLSTGELFF
TRBJ2-1 . 15 many TRBV7-8 TGTGCCAGCAGCTGGACCACCAGCTCCTACAATGAGCAGTTCTTC CASSWTTSSYNEQFF
TRBJ2-7 . 14 . TRBV10-3 TGTGCCATCAGTGGGGCTGCGGGGCCCTACGAGCAGTACTTC CAISGAAGPYEQYF